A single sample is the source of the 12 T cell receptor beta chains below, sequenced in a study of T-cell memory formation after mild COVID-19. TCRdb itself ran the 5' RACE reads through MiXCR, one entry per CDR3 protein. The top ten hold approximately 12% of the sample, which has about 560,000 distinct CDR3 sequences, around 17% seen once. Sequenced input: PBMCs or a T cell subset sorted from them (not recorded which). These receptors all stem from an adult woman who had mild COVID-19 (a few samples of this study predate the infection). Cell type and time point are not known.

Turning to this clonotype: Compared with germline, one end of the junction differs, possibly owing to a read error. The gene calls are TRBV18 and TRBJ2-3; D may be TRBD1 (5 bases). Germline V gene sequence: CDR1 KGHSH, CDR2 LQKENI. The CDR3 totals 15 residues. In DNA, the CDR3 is TGTGCCAGCTCGCCACAGGACGCTAGCACAGATACGCAGTATTTT. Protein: CASSPQDASTDTQYF.

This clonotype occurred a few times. CDR3: CATSTLDRRTEAFF. As DNA, the CDR3 is TGTGCCACCAGCACACTCGACAGAAGGACTGAAGCTTTCTTT. The gene calls are TRBV15 and TRBJ1-1; D is possibly TRBD1 (5 bases). Germline CDR1 is LNHNV and CDR2 is YYDKDF (reference sequence). The CDR3 is 14 residues long. The V end lost 4 bases, the J end lost 5 bases, and 14 bases lay between the germline ends.

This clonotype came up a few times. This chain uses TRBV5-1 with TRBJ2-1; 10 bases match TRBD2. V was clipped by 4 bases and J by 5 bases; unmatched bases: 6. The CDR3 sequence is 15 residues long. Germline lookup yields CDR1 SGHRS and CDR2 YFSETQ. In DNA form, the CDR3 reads TGCGCCAGCAGCACCCGAGGACTAGCGGACAATGAGCAGTTCTTC. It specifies CASSTRGLADNEQFF.

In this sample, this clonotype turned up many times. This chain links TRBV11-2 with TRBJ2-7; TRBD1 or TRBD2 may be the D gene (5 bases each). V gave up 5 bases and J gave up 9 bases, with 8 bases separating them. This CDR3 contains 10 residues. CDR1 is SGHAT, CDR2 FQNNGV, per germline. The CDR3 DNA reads TGTGCCAGCAGCGGGACCACGCAGTACTTC. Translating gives CASSGTTQYF.

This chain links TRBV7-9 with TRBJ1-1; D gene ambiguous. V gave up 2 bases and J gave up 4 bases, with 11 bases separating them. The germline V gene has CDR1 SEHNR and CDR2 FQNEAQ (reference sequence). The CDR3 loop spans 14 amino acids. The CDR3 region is CASSLLGGTTEAFF. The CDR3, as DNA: TGTGCCAGCAGCTTATTGGGCGGAACCACTGAAGCTTTCTTT. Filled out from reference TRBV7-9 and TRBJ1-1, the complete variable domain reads DTGVSQNPRHKITKRGQNVTFRCDPISEHNRLYWYRQTLGQGPEFLTYFQNEAQLEKSRLLSDRFSAERPKGSFSTLEIQRTEQGDSAMYLCASSLLGGTTEAFFGQGTRLTVV.

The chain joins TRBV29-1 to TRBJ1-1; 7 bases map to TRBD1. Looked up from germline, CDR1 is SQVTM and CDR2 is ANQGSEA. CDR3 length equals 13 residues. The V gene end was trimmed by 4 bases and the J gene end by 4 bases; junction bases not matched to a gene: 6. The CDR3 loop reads CSVVRGRSTEAFF. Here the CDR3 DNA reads TGCAGCGTTGTAAGGGGGCGCAGCACTGAAGCTTTCTTT.

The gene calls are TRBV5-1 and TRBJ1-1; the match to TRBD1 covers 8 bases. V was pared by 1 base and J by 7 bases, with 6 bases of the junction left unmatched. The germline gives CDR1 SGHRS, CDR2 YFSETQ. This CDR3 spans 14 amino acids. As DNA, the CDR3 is TGCGCCAGCAGCTTGTTGACAGGGGATATTGAAGCTTTCTTT. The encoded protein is CASSLLTGDIEAFF. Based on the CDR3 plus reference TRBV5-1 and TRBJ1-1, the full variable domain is KAGVTQTPRYLIKTRGQQVTLSCSPISGHRSVSWYQQTPGQGLQFLFEYFSETQRNKGNFPGRFSGRQFSNSRSEMNVSTLELGDSALYLCASSLLTGDIEAFFGQGTRLTVV.

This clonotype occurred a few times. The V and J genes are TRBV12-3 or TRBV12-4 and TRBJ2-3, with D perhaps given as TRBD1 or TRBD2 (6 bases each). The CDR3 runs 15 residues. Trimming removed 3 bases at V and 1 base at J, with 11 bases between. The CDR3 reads CASSFRGPGTDTQYF. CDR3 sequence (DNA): TGTGCCAGCAGTTTTCGGGGGCCAGGCACAGATACGCAGTATTTT.

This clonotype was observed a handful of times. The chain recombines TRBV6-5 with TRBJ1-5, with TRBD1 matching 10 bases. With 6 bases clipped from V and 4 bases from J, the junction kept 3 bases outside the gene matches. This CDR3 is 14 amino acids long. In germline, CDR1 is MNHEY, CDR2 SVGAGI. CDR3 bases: TGTGCCAGCAGGGGACAGGGGACGAATCAGCCCCAGCATTTT. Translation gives CASRGQGTNQPQHF.

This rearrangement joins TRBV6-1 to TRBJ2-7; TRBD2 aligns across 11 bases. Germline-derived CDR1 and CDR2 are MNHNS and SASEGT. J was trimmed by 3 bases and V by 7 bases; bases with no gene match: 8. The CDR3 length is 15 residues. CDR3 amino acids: CASTPGTSGYYEQYF. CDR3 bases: TGTGCCAGCACCCCCGGGACTAGCGGATACTACGAGCAGTACTTC.

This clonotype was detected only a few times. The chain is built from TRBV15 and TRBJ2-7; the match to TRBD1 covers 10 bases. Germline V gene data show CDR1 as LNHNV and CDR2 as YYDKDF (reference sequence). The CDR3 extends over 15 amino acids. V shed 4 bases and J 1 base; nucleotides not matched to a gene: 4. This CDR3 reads CATSKADRGSYEQYF. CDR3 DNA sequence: TGTGCCACCAGCAAAGCGGACAGGGGGTCCTACGAGCAGTACTTC. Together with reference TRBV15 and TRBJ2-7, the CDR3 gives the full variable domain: DAMVIQNPRYQVTQFGKPVTLSCSQTLNHNVMYWYQQKSSQAPKLLFHYYDKDFNNEADTPDNFQSRRPNTSFCFLDIRSPGLGDTAMYLCATSKADRGSYEQYFGPGTRLTVT.

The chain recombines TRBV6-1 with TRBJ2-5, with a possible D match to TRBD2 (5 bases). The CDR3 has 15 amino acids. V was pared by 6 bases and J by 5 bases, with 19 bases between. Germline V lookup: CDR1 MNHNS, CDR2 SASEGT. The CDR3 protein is CASRRRSSIGETQYF. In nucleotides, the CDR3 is TGTGCCAGCAGGAGGAGGTCTAGCATTGGGGAGACCCAGTACTTC.